This passage covers 9 T cell receptor beta chains from one sample sequenced in a study of lymphopenia after photon versus proton radiotherapy. Profiling relied on immunoSEQ multiplex PCR, and the TCRdb table lists in-frame clones only, not all of them. The sample includes more than 60,000 clones, more than 75% of them seen just once. Sample: peripheral blood, taken from a patient treated with photon-based radiotherapy. These receptors all come from a man aged 35 to 55 with gastric cancer.

The gene calls are TRBV7-2 and TRBJ1-5, with D unclear. The V end lost 2 bases, the J end lost 5 bases, and 7 bases lay between the germline ends. The germline V gene has CDR1 SGHTA and CDR2 FQGNSA. The CDR3 covers 13 residues. The CDR3 reads CASSLFGHQPQHF. The CDR3 nucleotides read TGTGCCAGCAGCTTATTCGGGCATCAGCCCCAGCATTTT.

This rearrangement joins TRBV4-1 to TRBJ2-7, with D tentatively TRBD1 (6 bases). The CDR3 extends over 16 amino acids. Trimming removed 3 bases at V and 2 bases at J, with 17 bases between. Germline CDR1 and CDR2: MGHRA and YSYEKL. Here the CDR3 reads CASSQAETQGTYEQYF. In DNA, the CDR3 is TGCGCCAGCAGCCAGGCTGAGACGCAGGGGACCTACGAGCAGTACTTC.

The CDR3 coding sequence is TGTGCCAGCAGCTCCGGGACTAGCGGCACAGATACGCAGTATTTT. Translating it yields CASSSGTSGTDTQYF. V and J are TRBV5-4 and TRBJ2-3, with 10 bases identical to TRBD2. V lost 3 bases, J lost 1 base, and 2 bases stayed unmatched. CDR3 length: 15 amino acids. Germline V gene lookup returns CDR1 SGHNT and CDR2 YYREEE (reference sequence). Drawing the rest from reference TRBV5-4 and TRBJ2-3, the complete variable domain is ETGVTQSPTHLIKTRGQQVTLRCSSQSGHNTVSWYQQALGQGPQFIFQYYREEENGRGNFPPRFSGLQFPNYSSELNVNALELDDSALYLCASSSGTSGTDTQYFGPGTRLTVL.

The V call is TRBV5-4, the J call TRBJ1-3; the D gene is possibly TRBD1 (5 bases). Looked up from germline, CDR1 is SGHNT and CDR2 is YYREEE (reference sequence). Deletions cut 0 bases from V and 2 bases from J, with 12 bases between. The CDR3 is 16 amino acids. The CDR3 sequence: CASSLATGGAGNTIYF. The CDR3 region has the DNA TGTGCCAGCAGCTTGGCCACCGGGGGGGCTGGAAACACCATATATTTT.

The chain combines TRBV18 with TRBJ1-4, with no clear D. This CDR3 is built from 13 residues. CDR1 and CDR2 from the germline V gene are KGHSH and LQKENI. Trimming stripped 3 bases from V and 6 bases from J, with 8 bases between. The CDR3 here is CASSPHFDEKLFF. Written as DNA, the CDR3 is TGTGCCAGCTCACCGCATTTTGATGAAAAACTGTTTTTT.

CDR3: CASSGRTGGQGVVSEAFF. The DNA of the CDR3 is TGTGCCAGCAGTGGCAGGACAGGGGGCCAGGGAGTGGTATCTGAAGCTTTCTTT. The V and J genes are TRBV6-1 and TRBJ1-1, with 11 bases fitting TRBD1. The CDR3 has 18 residues. Looked up from germline, CDR1 is MNHNS and CDR2 is SASEGT. The junction had 16 bases not matched to a gene; V was cut back by 4 bases and J by 6 bases.

The chain combines TRBV5-4 with TRBJ2-3; a weak D match, TRBD2 (7 bases). This CDR3 comprises 16 residues. Per germline, CDR1 SGHNT and CDR2 YYREEE (reference sequence). The V and J ends lost 4 bases and 2 bases respectively, with 17 bases between them. This CDR3 is CASSHAGGRFTDTQYF. The CDR3 DNA sequence: TGTGCCAGCAGCCATGCCGGGGGGCGGTTCACAGATACGCAGTATTTT.

This clone was counted a few times. The same CDR3 also results from other DNA sequences found in this sample. The chain uses TRBV7-9 and TRBJ1-5; D unclear. Germline CDR1 is SEHNR and CDR2 is FQNEAQ (reference sequence). The V end was cut by 1 base, the J end by 6 bases, with 4 bases between. CDR3 length: 12 amino acids. The CDR3 protein is CASSLVGQPQHF. As DNA, the CDR3 is TGTGCCAGCAGCTTAGTAGGTCAGCCCCAGCATTTT.

The V and J genes are TRBV19 and TRBJ1-6; D not resolved. The CDR3 has 16 amino acids. CDR1 and CDR2 from the germline V gene are LNHDA and SQIVND (reference sequence). Trimming left V 9 bases short and J 0 bases short, with 15 bases between. CDR3 nucleotides: TGTGCCAGCGGGGAAGGCAGGAGCTCCTATAATTCACCCCTCCACTTT. Translated: CASGEGRSSYNSPLHF.